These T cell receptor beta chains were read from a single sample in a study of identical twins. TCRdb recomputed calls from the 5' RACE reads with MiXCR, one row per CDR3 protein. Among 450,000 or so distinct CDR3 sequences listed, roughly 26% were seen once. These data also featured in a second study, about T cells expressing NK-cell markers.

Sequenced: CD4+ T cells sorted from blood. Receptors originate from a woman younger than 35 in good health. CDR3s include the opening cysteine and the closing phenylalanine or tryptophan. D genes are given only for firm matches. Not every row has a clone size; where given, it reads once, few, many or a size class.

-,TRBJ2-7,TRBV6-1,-,TGTGCCAGCCGGGGGTCAATCCGGGACGAGCAGTACTTC,CASRGSIRDEQYF
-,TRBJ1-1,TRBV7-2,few,TGTGCCAGCAGCGCGAACTGGAACACTGAAGCTTTCTTT,CASSANWNTEAFF
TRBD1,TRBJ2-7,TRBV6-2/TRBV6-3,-,TGTGCCAGCATAGACGGGACAGGCCTTTACGAGCAGTACTTC,CASIDGTGLYEQYF
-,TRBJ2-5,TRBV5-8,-,TGTGCCAGCAGCTTGGTGGGGTGGGAGACCCAGTACTTC,CASSLVGWETQYF
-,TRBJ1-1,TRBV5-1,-,TGCGCCAGCAGCTTAACATGGATGAACACTGAAGCTTTCTTT,CASSLTWMNTEAFF
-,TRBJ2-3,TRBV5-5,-,TGTGCCAGCAGCCAAGGCTTCCTCGGAGATACGCAGTATTTT,CASSQGFLGDTQYF
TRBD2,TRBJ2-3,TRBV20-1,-,TGCAGTGCTAGCCCGGGTTCAAGCGGGGCTGGAGATACGCAGTATTTT,CSASPGSSGAGDTQYF
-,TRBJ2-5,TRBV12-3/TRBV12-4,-,TGTGCCAGCAGTTTTCTAAGGACGGGGGAGACCCAGTACTTC,CASSFLRTGETQYF
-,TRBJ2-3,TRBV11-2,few,TGTGCCAGCAGCTTAGGAGTCGGGGGACGACCTAGCACAGATACGCAGTATTTT,CASSLGVGGRPSTDTQYF
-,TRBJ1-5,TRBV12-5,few,TGTGCTAGTGGTTTCCGACACGGCGCTAATAGCAATCAGCCCCAGCATTTT,CASGFRHGANSNQPQHF
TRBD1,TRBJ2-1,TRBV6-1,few,TGTGCCAGCAGGCGCTTTTTTTCCGGGACAGCAGCCTACAATGAGCAGTTCTTC,CASRRFFSGTAAYNEQFF
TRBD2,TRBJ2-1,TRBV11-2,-,TGTGCCAGCAGGACTCTAGCGGGGGGCTCCTACAATGAGCAGTTCTTC,CASRTLAGGSYNEQFF
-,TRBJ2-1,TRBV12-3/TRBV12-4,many,TGTGCCAGCAGTTCCGGTTACAATGAGCAGTTCTTC,CASSSGYNEQFF
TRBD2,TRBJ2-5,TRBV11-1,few,TGTGCCAGCAGCCCCCGATCTGGACTAGCGGGGGCAGAGCAAGAGACCCAGTACTTC,CASSPRSGLAGAEQETQYF
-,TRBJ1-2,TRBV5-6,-,TGTGCCAGCAGCTTGGGGGTACCCTATGGCTACACCTTC,CASSLGVPYGYTF
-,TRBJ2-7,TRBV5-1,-,TGCGCCAGCAGCTTGCAGACCGGGACTGTAAAACCCTACGAGCAGTACTTC,CASSLQTGTVKPYEQYF
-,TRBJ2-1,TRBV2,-,TGTGCCAGCAGTTACCAGGCTAACAATGAGCAGTTCTTC,CASSYQANNEQFF
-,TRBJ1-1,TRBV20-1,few,TGCAGTGCCCCGGGACCGTCGAACACTGAAGCTTTCTTT,CSAPGPSNTEAFF
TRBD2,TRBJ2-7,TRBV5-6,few,TGTGCCAGCAGCTTTCGTTCTAGCGGGGGCGGCGAGCAGTACTTC,CASSFRSSGGGEQYF
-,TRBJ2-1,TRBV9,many,TGTGCCAGCAGCGGAAGGTCATCCTACAATGAGCAGTTCTTC,CASSGRSSYNEQFF
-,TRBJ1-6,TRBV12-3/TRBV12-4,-,TGTGCCAGCATTCAGGGGAGAAATTCACCCCTCCACTTT,CASIQGRNSPLHF
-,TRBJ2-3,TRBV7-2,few,TGTGCCAGCAGCTTATGGGGGCGACAAATTTCCACAGATACGCAGTATTTT,CASSLWGRQISTDTQYF
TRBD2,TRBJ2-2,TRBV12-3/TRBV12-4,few,TGTGCCAGCACTATGACTAGCGGGAAAGCCGGGGAGCTGTTTTTT,CASTMTSGKAGELFF
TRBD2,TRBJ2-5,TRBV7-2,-,TGTGCCAGCAGCTTAGGGGGCGGGAGGTTACAAGAGACCCAGTACTTC,CASSLGGGRLQETQYF
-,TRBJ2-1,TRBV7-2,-,TGTGCCAGCAGCTTAAATGTCGGAAATGAGCAGTTCTTC,CASSLNVGNEQFF
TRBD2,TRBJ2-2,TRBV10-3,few,TGTGCCATCAGCTGGACTAGCTCAGGCACCGGGGAGCTGTTTTTT,CAISWTSSGTGELFF
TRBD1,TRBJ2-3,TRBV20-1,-,TGCAGTGCTTCACGGGACAGGGGATCCGATACGCAGTATTTT,CSASRDRGSDTQYF
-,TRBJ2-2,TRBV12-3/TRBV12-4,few,TGTGCCAGCAGTTTAGTGTGGGTCACCAACACCGGGGAGCTGTTTTTT,CASSLVWVTNTGELFF
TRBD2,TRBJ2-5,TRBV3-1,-,TGTGCCAGCCGCAGCGGGGGACTGCAAGAGACCCAGTACTTC,CASRSGGLQETQYF
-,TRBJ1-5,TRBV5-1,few,TGCGCCAGCAGCCCTGACAGTCATAGCAATCAGCCCCAGCATTTT,CASSPDSHSNQPQHF
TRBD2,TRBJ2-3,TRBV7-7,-,TGTGCTAGCAGCTTTAGCGGGGGGGGAGATACGCAGTATTTT,CASSFSGGGDTQYF
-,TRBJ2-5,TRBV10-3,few,TGTGCCATCAGTGAGTCGAACTACGCAGAGACCCAGTACTTC,CAISESNYAETQYF
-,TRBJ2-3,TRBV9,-,TGTGCCAGCAGCATAGAGCCAGATACGCAGTATTTT,CASSIEPDTQYF
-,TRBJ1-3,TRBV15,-,TGTGCCACCAGCAGAGATCCTGGGCACCCCTCTGGAAACACCATATATTTT,CATSRDPGHPSGNTIYF
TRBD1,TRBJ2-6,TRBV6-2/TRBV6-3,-,TGTGCCAGCAGTTCCCGAACAGGGGCACTCCCATCGTCTGGGGCCAACGTCCTGACTTTC,CASSSRTGALPSSGANVLTF
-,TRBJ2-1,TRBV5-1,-,TGCGCCAGCTCTGCGGGGAATGAGCAGTTCTTC,CASSAGNEQFF
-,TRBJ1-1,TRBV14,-,TGTGCCAGCAGCCAAGAACGGGCGGGCACTGAAGCTTTCTTT,CASSQERAGTEAFF
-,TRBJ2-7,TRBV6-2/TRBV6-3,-,TGTGCCAGCAGTTACAGACAGACCTACGAGCAGTACTTC,CASSYRQTYEQYF
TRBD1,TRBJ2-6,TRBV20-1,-,TGCAGTGCTAGACAGGGGGCGACTGGGGCCAACGTCCTGACTTTC,CSARQGATGANVLTF
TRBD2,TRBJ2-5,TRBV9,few,TGTGCCAGCAGCGTAGAGGGTAGCGGGGGGCGGAAGACCCAGTACTTC,CASSVEGSGGRKTQYF
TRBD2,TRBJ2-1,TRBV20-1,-,TGCAGTGGAAGGGGCGGGAGCCTCTCCTACAATGAGCAGTTCTTC,CSGRGGSLSYNEQFF
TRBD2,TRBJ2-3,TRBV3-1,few,TGTGCCAGCAGCCAAGCGAGACGGGGGGTTTTAGATACGCAGTATTTT,CASSQARRGVLDTQYF
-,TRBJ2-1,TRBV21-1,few,TGTGCCAGCAGGCGTAAGGACTTCGTTTTAAGGAATGAGCAGTTCTTC,CASRRKDFVLRNEQFF
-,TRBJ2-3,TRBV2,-,TGTGCCATGGGCCAGTATACAGATACGCAGTATTTT,CAMGQYTDTQYF
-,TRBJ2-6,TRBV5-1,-,TGCGCCAGCAGCCTACAAGATGGAGGGGCCAACGTCCTGACTTTC,CASSLQDGGANVLTF
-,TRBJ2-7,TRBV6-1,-,TGTGCCAGCAGTGGGGGTTCGGGTATCCACGAGCAGTACTTC,CASSGGSGIHEQYF
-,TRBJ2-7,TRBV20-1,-,TGCAGTGCTAGTGATCAGCTCCGGGGCTACGAGCAGTACTTC,CSASDQLRGYEQYF
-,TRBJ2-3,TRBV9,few,TGTGCCAGCAGCGTAGGTAGCACCAGCACAGATACGCAGTATTTT,CASSVGSTSTDTQYF
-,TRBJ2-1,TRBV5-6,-,TGTGCCAGCAGCCGGGTAGCTGGGTCGTCCCCAAATTACAATGAGCAGTTCTTC,CASSRVAGSSPNYNEQFF